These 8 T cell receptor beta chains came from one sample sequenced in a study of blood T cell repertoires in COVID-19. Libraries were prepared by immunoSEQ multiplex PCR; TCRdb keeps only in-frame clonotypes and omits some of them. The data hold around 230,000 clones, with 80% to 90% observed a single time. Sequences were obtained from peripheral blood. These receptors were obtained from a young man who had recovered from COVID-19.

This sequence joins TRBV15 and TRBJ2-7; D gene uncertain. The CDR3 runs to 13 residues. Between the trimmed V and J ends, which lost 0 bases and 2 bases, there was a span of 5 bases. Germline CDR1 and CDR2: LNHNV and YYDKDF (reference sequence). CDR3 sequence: CATSRDRTYEQYF. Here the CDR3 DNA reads TGTGCCACCAGCAGAGACAGGACCTACGAGCAGTACTTC.

In DNA, the CDR3 is TGTGCCAGCAGCTTACTTACAGTCTCCTACGAGCAGTACTTC. Translating it yields CASSLLTVSYEQYF. The chain recombines TRBV11-2 with TRBJ2-7; D is uncertain. The V gene lost 2 bases and the J gene lost 0 bases, with 8 bases spanning the gap. This CDR3 contains 14 residues. Germline V gene lookup returns CDR1 SGHAT and CDR2 FQNNGV.

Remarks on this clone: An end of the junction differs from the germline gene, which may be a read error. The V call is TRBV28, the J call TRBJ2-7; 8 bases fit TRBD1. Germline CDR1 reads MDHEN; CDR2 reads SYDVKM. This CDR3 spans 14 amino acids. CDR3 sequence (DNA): TGTGCCAGCAGTCTCAGGGGGCGCGTTCGGGACCCGGACTTC. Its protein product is CASSLRGRVRDPDF.

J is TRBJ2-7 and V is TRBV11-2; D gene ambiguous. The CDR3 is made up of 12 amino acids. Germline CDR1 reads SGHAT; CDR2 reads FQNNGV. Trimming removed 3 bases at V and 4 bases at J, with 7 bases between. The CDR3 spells CASSLSPYEQYF. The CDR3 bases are TGTGCCAGCAGCTTGAGTCCGTACGAGCAGTACTTC.

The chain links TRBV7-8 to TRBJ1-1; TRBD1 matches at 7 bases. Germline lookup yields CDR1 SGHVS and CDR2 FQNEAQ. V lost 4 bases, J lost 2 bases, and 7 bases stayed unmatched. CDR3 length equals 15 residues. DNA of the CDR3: TGTGCCAGCAGCTACAGACAGGGAGTTAACACTGAAGCTTTCTTT. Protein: CASSYRQGVNTEAFF.

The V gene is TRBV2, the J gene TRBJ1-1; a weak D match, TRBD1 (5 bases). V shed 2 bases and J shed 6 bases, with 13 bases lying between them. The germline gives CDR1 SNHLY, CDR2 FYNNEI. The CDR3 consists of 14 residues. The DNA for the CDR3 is TGTGCCAGCAGTGAATGGGGGGGGAGCCCTGAAGCTTTCTTT. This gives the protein CASSEWGGSPEAFF.

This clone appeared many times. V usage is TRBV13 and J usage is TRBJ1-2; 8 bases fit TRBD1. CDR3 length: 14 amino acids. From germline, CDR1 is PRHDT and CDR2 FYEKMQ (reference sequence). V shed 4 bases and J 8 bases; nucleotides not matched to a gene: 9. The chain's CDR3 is CASSWRVQGGGYTF. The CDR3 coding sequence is TGTGCCAGCAGCTGGCGGGTACAGGGGGGAGGCTACACCTTC. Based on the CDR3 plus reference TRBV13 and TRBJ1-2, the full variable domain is AAGVIQSPRHLIKEKRETATLKCYPIPRHDTVYWYQQGPGQDPQFLISFYEKMQSDKGSIPDRFSAQQFSDYHSELNMSSLELGDSALYFCASSWRVQGGGYTFGSGTRLTVV.

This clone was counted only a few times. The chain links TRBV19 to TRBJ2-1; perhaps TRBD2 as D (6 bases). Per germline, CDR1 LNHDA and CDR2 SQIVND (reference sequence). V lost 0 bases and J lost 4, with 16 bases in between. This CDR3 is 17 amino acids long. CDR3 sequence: CASSIEGGDLGYNEQFF. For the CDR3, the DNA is TGTGCCAGTAGTATAGAGGGGGGAGACTTGGGGTACAATGAGCAGTTCTTC.